One TCR beta chain is described in this entry. These data are taken from a study of blood T cell repertoires in COVID-19. Study details: The United States, Italy and Spain supplied acute and convalescent COVID-19 samples. The analysed material was cDNA or gDNA that came from T cells, B-cell-depleted T cells, or PBMCs.

With 4 bases removed from V and 0 bases from J, the gap between germline ends came to 4 bases. Looked up from germline, CDR1 is SNHLY and CDR2 is FYNNEI. The CDR3 loop spans 13 amino acids. In the original workflow: Estimated nucleated cell counts came from reference gene primer amplification. Some clones are missing from TCRdb's copy, which holds only in-frame ones; the method was immunoSEQ multiplex PCR. V, J and clone size reflect that table, while D and trimming were determined from the DNA. Of about 110,000 clones listed, more than 65% are singletons. The origin of this receptor is an elderly woman with acute or convalescent COVID-19. J is TRBJ1-5 and V is TRBV2; D remains ambiguous. The specimen was peripheral blood. CDR3 amino acids: CASSGDSNQPQHF. In DNA form, the CDR3 reads TGTGCCAGCAGTGGCGATAGCAATCAGCCCCAGCATTTT.